This note documents a single T cell receptor (beta chain) sequence. As yet, its antigen is unknown. This may be a read error: a much more frequent sequence differs by one nucleotide. This entry comes from a study of vaccination and CD4 T cells after COVID-19. Sequencing of DNA taken from cultured CD4+ T cells relied on the Oncomine TCR Beta short-read assay. TCRdb independently ran MiXCR on the PCR reads; one entry per CDR3 protein. The sample carries about 13,000 distinct CDR3 sequences, 50% recorded once. Documented treatment: 10-day PBMC culture with coronavirus spike peptide pools or control peptides (ViraFEST assay). V was trimmed by 6 bases and J by 8 bases, leaving 16 bases between them. CDR3 length: 14 amino acids. Per the germline V gene, CDR1 is SNHLY and CDR2 is FYNNEI.

Sequencing was carried out using CD4+ T cells from blood, cultured in vitro. The V gene is TRBV2, the J gene TRBJ2-2; D is perhaps TRBD1 or TRBD2 (5 bases each). The sequence came from a human donor who had recovered from COVID-19. DNA for the CDR3: TGTGCCAGCAGGGCTGCCCGGGGCTGGGGGGAGCTGTTTTTT. Residues: CASRAARGWGELFF.